The source of this TCR beta chain is a study of radiation and T cells in renal cell carcinoma. Whole-study results and caveats: In blood, top tumor clones expanded by 2 weeks, shrinking by 4.

Measured with immunoSEQ multiplex PCR; TCRdb has only the in-frame clones, and not every one. The sample shows 150,000 to 200,000 clones, about 87% of them seen only once. Indicated time point: blood 4 weeks post-SBRT, at nephrectomy. The treatment denotes: 15 Gy SBRT to primary tumor, nephrectomy 4 weeks later. Nephrectomy followed 15 Gy stereotactic body radiation by 4 weeks. With regard to this clone: Its antigen is as yet unknown.

Germline V gene sequence: CDR1 SGHVS, CDR2 FQNEAQ. The CDR3 is 15 residues long. J lost 6 bases, V lost 5 bases, and 8 bases had no gene match. The sequence came from a woman aged 45 to 65 with renal cell carcinoma. Source: blood, taken from a patient whose treatment included radiotherapy and nephrectomy. The chain combines TRBV7-8 with TRBJ2-1; 9 bases fit TRBD1. This chain's CDR3 is CASSRGQGKRNEQFF. DNA of the CDR3: TGTGCCAGCAGCCGGGGACAGGGTAAACGCAATGAGCAGTTCTTC.